Sequencing of this T cell receptor (beta chain) was carried out in a study of identical twins. The germline V gene has CDR1 SGHKS and CDR2 YYEKEE (reference sequence). V was cut by 1 base and J by 4 bases, with 9 bases left in between. The length of the CDR3 is 14 residues. MiXCR was run by TCRdb on the 5' RACE reads, yielding one entry per CDR3 protein. The data show some 190,000 distinct CDR3 sequences, 15% to 20% seen once. These data were also reused for a study on T cells expressing NK-cell markers.

The chain combines TRBV5-5 with TRBJ1-5; D is unresolved. The receptor's source is a young woman in good health. Sequencing was done on a sample of CD8+ T cells sorted from blood. The CDR3 coding sequence is TGTGCCAGCAGCTTGTATCAGTCTAATCAGCCCCAGCATTTT. As protein: CASSLYQSNQPQHF. The full variable domain, completed using reference TRBV5-5 and TRBJ1-5, is DAGVTQSPTHLIKTRGQQVTLRCSPISGHKSVSWYQQVLGQGPQFIFQYYEKEERGRGNFPDRFSARQFPNYSSELNVNALLLGDSALYLCASSLYQSNQPQHFGDGTRLSIL.